These T cell receptor beta chains were read from a single sample in a study of cytomegalovirus exposure and HLA in healthy donors. Clones were read by immunoSEQ multiplex PCR, and TCRdb kept only the in-frame ones, dropping some. The sample has approximately 160,000 clones, about 71% seen once; the top ten hold 1.1% to 1.5%. What was sequenced was PBMCs. The receptor source for this set is a man aged 50-60 years in good health and CMV-seronegative. Each CDR3 is given with its conserved first and last residue. The order of the fields is J gene, D gene, V gene, clone size, CDR3 length, CDR3 protein, CDR3 DNA. D genes are given only for firm matches. Size tells how often a clone was seen (once, few, many) or the class of an expanded clone, and some rows leave it out.

J gene: TRBJ2-7; D gene: TRBD1; V gene: TRBV7-8; clone size: few; CDR3 length: 14; CDR3 protein: CASSVDRAAYEQYF; CDR3 DNA: TGTGCCAGCAGCGTCGACAGGGCCGCCTACGAGCAGTACTTC
J gene: TRBJ1-1; D gene: TRBD1; V gene: TRBV10-3; clone size: .; CDR3 length: 14; CDR3 protein: CAIRETGGWTEAFF; CDR3 DNA: TGTGCCATCAGGGAGACAGGGGGCTGGACTGAAGCTTTCTTT
J gene: TRBJ1-6; D gene: .; V gene: TRBV7-8; clone size: once; CDR3 length: 15; CDR3 protein: CASSPWEGVNSPLHF; CDR3 DNA: TGTGCCAGCAGCCCCTGGGAGGGAGTTAATTCACCCCTCCACTTT
J gene: TRBJ2-1; D gene: .; V gene: TRBV19; clone size: once; CDR3 length: 12; CDR3 protein: CASSMVSGEQFF; CDR3 DNA: TGTGCCAGTAGTATGGTAAGCGGCGAGCAGTTCTTC
J gene: TRBJ1-1; D gene: .; V gene: TRBV10-1; clone size: few; CDR3 length: 14; CDR3 protein: CASSEGGVNTEAFF; CDR3 DNA: TGCGCCAGCAGTGAGGGCGGGGTGAACACTGAAGCTTTCTTT
J gene: TRBJ1-2; D gene: TRBD1; V gene: TRBV5-8; clone size: .; CDR3 length: 14; CDR3 protein: CASSLRSGGLGYTF; CDR3 DNA: TGTGCCAGCAGCTTGAGGTCAGGGGGCTTGGGCTACACCTTC
J gene: TRBJ2-7; D gene: .; V gene: TRBV2; clone size: few; CDR3 length: 14; CDR3 protein: CASSLGGPAGEQYF; CDR3 DNA: TGTGCCAGCAGTTTAGGAGGGCCTGCGGGCGAGCAGTACTTC
J gene: TRBJ1-3; D gene: .; V gene: TRBV7-9; clone size: .; CDR3 length: 14; CDR3 protein: CASSLLTQRNTIYF; CDR3 DNA: TGTGCCAGCAGCTTATTAACGCAGAGAAACACCATATATTTT
J gene: TRBJ2-1; D gene: TRBD2; V gene: TRBV12-5; clone size: .; CDR3 length: 16; CDR3 protein: CASGLVIGGVGNEQFF; CDR3 DNA: TGTGCTAGTGGTTTGGTAATCGGGGGGGTAGGCAATGAGCAGTTCTTC
J gene: TRBJ2-7; D gene: TRBD1; V gene: TRBV7-9; clone size: .; CDR3 length: 14; CDR3 protein: CASSLDRGNYEQYF; CDR3 DNA: TGTGCCAGCAGCTTAGACAGGGGAAACTACGAGCAGTACTTC
J gene: TRBJ2-5; D gene: .; V gene: TRBV21-1; clone size: .; CDR3 length: 14; CDR3 protein: CASSKETGGWTQYF; CDR3 DNA: TGTGCCAGCAGCAAAGAGACAGGAGGCTGGACCCAGTACTTC
J gene: TRBJ2-2; D gene: .; V gene: TRBV28; clone size: .; CDR3 length: 14; CDR3 protein: CASQGQGPIGELFF; CDR3 DNA: TGTGCCAGCCAGGGGCAGGGACCGATCGGGGAGCTGTTTTTT
J gene: TRBJ2-3; D gene: .; V gene: TRBV5-1; clone size: .; CDR3 length: 14; CDR3 protein: CASSLNRGTDTQYF; CDR3 DNA: TGCGCCAGCAGCTTGAATCGAGGCACAGATACGCAGTATTTT
J gene: TRBJ2-2; D gene: .; V gene: TRBV9; clone size: few; CDR3 length: 15; CDR3 protein: CASSVASRGSGELFF; CDR3 DNA: TGTGCCAGCAGCGTAGCTTCAAGGGGGTCCGGGGAGCTGTTTTTT
J gene: TRBJ2-1; D gene: TRBD2; V gene: TRBV7-3; clone size: .; CDR3 length: 15; CDR3 protein: CASSPDLAGGGEQFF; CDR3 DNA: TGTGCCAGCAGTCCGGACCTAGCGGGGGGTGGTGAGCAGTTCTTC
J gene: TRBJ1-6; D gene: .; V gene: TRBV6-4; clone size: .; CDR3 length: 15; CDR3 protein: CASTRTAGAGSPLHF; CDR3 DNA: TGTGCCAGCACCAGAACCGCAGGGGCAGGCTCACCCCTCCACTTT
J gene: TRBJ1-1; D gene: .; V gene: TRBV7-2; clone size: once; CDR3 length: 14; CDR3 protein: CASSPQGQGTEAFF; CDR3 DNA: TGTGCCAGCAGCCCTCAGGGCCAGGGCACTGAAGCTTTCTTT
J gene: TRBJ1-1; D gene: TRBD1; V gene: TRBV11-3; clone size: .; CDR3 length: 13; CDR3 protein: CASSLMTGGEAFF; CDR3 DNA: TGTGCCAGCAGCTTAATGACAGGGGGTGAGGCTTTCTTT
J gene: TRBJ1-1; D gene: TRBD1; V gene: TRBV5-4; clone size: .; CDR3 length: 14; CDR3 protein: CASSRGTGDTEAFF; CDR3 DNA: TGTGCCAGCAGCCGAGGGACAGGGGACACTGAAGCTTTCTTT
J gene: TRBJ1-1; D gene: .; V gene: TRBV11-2; clone size: .; CDR3 length: 12; CDR3 protein: CASSWQNTEAFF; CDR3 DNA: TGTGCCAGCAGCTGGCAGAACACTGAAGCTTTCTTT
J gene: TRBJ2-7; D gene: .; V gene: TRBV9; clone size: .; CDR3 length: 15; CDR3 protein: CASSVVPERSYEQYF; CDR3 DNA: TGTGCCAGCAGCGTAGTCCCAGAGCGCTCCTACGAGCAGTACTTC
J gene: TRBJ1-2; D gene: .; V gene: TRBV7-3; clone size: .; CDR3 length: 16; CDR3 protein: CASSPRALKGYYGYTF; CDR3 DNA: TGTGCCAGCAGCCCCAGGGCATTAAAGGGGTACTATGGCTACACCTTC